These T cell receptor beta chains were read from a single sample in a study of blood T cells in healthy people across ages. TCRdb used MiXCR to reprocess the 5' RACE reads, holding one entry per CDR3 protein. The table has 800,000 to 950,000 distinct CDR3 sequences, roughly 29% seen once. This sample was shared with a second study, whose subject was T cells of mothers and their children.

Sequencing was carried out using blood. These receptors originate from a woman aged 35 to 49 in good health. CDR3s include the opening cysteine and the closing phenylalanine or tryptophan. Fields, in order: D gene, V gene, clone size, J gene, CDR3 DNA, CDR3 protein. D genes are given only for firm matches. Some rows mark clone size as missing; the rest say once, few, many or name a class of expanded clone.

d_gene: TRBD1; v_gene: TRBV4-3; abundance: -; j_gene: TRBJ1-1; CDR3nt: TGCGCCAGCAGCCAAGACGCGACCGGGACAGGTGAAGCTTTCTTT; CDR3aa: CASSQDATGTGEAFF
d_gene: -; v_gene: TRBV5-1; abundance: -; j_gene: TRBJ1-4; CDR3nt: TGCGCCAGCAGCGCTGGTGGAATGGGAGGCGAAAAACTGTTTTTT; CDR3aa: CASSAGGMGGEKLFF
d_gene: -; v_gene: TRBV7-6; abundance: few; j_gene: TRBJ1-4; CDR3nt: TGTGCCAGCAGCTTATACGGGTTGGGTGAAAAACTGTTTTTT; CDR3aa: CASSLYGLGEKLFF
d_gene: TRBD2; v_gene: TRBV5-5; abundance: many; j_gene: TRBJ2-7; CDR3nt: TGTGCCAGCAGCTGGACTAGCGGGGGAGGGAACGAGCAGTACTTC; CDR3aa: CASSWTSGGGNEQYF
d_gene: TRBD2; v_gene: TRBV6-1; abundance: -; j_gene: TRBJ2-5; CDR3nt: TGTGCCAGCAGGGGTAATGGACTAGCGGGAGAGGTTAGGGAGACCCAGTACTTC; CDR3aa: CASRGNGLAGEVRETQYF
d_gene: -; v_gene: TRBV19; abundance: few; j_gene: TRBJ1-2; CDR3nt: TGTGCCAGTAGTATAGGCCAGAGAGATGGCTACACCTTC; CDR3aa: CASSIGQRDGYTF
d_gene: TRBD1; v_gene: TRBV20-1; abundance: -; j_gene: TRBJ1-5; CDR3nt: TGCAGTGCTAGACCTAGGGACAGGGTCCGGAGTAATAACCCCCAGCATTTT; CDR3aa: CSARPRDRVRSNNPQHF
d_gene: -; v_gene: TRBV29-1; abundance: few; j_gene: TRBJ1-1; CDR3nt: TGCAGCGATGGTCGGGGGGGGTTGAACACTGAAGCTTTCTTT; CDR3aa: CSDGRGGLNTEAFF
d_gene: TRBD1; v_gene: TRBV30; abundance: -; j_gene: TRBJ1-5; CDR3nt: TGTGCCTGGAGTGTCGGACCGGGACAGTTATCGGCCCAGCATTTT; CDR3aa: CAWSVGPGQLSAQHF
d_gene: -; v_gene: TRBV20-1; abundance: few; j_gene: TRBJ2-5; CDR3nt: TGCAGTGCTAGTCGTCAGCCTCGAGAGACCCAGTACTTC; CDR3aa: CSASRQPRETQYF
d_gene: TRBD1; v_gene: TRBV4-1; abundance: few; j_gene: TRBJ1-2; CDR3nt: TGCGCCAGCAGCCAAGATCCCAGGACAGGCGCCTATGGCTACACCTTC; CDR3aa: CASSQDPRTGAYGYTF
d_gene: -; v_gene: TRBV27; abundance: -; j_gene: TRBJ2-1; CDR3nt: TGTGCCAGCAGCAACGCAAAGGTAGCCACGTTCTTC; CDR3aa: CASSNAKVATFF
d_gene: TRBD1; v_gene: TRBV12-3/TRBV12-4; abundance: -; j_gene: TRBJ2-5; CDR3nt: TGTGCCAGCAGTACATACACAGGGGGAGAGACCCAGTACTTC; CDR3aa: CASSTYTGGETQYF
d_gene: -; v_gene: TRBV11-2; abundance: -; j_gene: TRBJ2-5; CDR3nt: TGTGCCAGCAGCTTATATTTCCGGGGTCAAGAGACCCAGTACTTC; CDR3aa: CASSLYFRGQETQYF
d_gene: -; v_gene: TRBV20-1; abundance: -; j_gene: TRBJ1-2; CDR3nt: TGCAGTGCCCCAGACAGGATCACTTCCTATGGCTACACCTTC; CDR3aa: CSAPDRITSYGYTF
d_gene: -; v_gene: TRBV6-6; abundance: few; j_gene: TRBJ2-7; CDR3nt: TGTGCCAGCGGCCCCCCGATGTTGCCACTCGAGCAGTACTTC; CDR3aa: CASGPPMLPLEQYF
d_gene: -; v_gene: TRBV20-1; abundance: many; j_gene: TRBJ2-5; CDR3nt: TGCAGTGCTAGAGTGGGGAGCCAAGAGACCCAGTACTTC; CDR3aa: CSARVGSQETQYF
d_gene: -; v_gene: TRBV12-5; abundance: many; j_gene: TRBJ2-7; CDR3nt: TGTGCTAGTGGTTTGGAGGTTAACGAGCAGTACTTC; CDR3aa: CASGLEVNEQYF
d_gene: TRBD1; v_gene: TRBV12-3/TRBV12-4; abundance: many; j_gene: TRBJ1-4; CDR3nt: TGTGCCAGCAGTTTACAGGGGGCTGGAGAAAAACTGTTTTTT; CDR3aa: CASSLQGAGEKLFF
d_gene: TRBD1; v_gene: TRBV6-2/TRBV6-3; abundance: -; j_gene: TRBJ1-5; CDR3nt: TGTGCCAGCAGTTACTCTCCGGCGGGACAGCCCTATAGCAATCAGCCCCAGCATTTT; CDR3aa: CASSYSPAGQPYSNQPQHF
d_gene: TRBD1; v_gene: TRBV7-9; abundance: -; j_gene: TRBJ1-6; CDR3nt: TGTGCCAGCAGCTGGGACAGCCGTAATTCACCCCTCCACTTT; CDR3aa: CASSWDSRNSPLHF
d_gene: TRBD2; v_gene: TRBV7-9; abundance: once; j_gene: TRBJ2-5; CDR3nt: TGTGCCAGCAGCCCCCGGCTTAGCGGGGGTGAGACCCAGTACTTC; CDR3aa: CASSPRLSGGETQYF
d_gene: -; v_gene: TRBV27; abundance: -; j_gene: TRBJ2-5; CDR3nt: TGTGCCGGCAGTTTGACAGACCACTGGGAGCAGTACTTC; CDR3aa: CAGSLTDHWEQYF
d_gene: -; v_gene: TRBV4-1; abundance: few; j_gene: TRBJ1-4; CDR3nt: TGCGCCAGCAGCCAAGATCAAGCAGGGTACAATCTTCGCGCAACTAATGAAAAACTGTTTTTT; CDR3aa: CASSQDQAGYNLRATNEKLFF
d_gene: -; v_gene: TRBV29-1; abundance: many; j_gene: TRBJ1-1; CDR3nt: TGCAGCGTTGAATCCGGAAACGTAGGGGGCACTGAAGCTTTCTTT; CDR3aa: CSVESGNVGGTEAFF
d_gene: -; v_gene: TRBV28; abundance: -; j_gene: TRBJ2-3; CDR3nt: TGTGCCAGCAGTGGCGACTTGGGCACAGATACGCAGTATTTT; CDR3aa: CASSGDLGTDTQYF
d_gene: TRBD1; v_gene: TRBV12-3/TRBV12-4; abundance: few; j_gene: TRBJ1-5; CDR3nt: TGTGCCAGCAGTCTTACAGGGGGGCGCGATCAGCCCCAGCATTTT; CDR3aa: CASSLTGGRDQPQHF
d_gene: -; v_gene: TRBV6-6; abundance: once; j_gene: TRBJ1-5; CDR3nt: TGTGCCAGCAGTTATGGGGTTGTGGGTCAGCCCCAGCATTTT; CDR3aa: CASSYGVVGQPQHF
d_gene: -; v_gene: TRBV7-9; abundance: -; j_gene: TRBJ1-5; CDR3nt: TGTGCCAGCAGCTGTGGGGACTCCAGCAATCAGCCCCAGCATTTT; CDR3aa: CASSCGDSSNQPQHF
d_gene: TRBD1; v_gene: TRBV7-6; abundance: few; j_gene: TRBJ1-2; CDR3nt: TGTGCCAGCAGCTTAGGGGGACAGGGTATTGGCTACACCTTC; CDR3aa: CASSLGGQGIGYTF
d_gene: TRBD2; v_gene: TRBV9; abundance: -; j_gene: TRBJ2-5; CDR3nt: TGTGCCAGCAGCGTAACGGGGGGGGAAGAGACCCAGTACTTC; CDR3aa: CASSVTGGEETQYF
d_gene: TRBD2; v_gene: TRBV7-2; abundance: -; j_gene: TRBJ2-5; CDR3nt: TGTGCCAGCACCGAAAGGGGTAGCGGGGTACCGAAAGAGACCCAGTACTTC; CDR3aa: CASTERGSGVPKETQYF
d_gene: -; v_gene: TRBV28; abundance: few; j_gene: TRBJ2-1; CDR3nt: TGTGCCAGCCTTCCGGGGGACCTAACCTACAATGAGCAGTTCTTC; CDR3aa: CASLPGDLTYNEQFF
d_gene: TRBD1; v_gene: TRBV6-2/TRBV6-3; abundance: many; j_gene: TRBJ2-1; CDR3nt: TGTGCCAGCAGTCACATAAGACAGGGCTCCTACAATGAGCAGTTCTTC; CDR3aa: CASSHIRQGSYNEQFF
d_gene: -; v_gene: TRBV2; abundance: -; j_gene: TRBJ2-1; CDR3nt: TGTGCCAGCAGTGAAGGGGGGGTTGAGCAGTTCTTC; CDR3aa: CASSEGGVEQFF
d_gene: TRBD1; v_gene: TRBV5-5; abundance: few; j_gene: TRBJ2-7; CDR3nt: TGTGCCAGCAGCACAGGACAGGGGGTGGCCTACGAGCAGTACTTC; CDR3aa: CASSTGQGVAYEQYF
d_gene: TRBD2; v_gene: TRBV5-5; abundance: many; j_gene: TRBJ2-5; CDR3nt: TGTGCCAGCAGCTTGTGGGCTAGCGGGGCAGGAGAGACCCAGTACTTC; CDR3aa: CASSLWASGAGETQYF
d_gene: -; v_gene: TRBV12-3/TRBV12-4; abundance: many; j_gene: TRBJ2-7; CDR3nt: TGTGCCAGCAGCCCCCCGGGTTCCACCTACGAGCAGTACTTC; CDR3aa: CASSPPGSTYEQYF
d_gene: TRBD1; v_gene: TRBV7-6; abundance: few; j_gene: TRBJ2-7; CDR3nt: TGTGCCAGCAGCTTAGGGGGGACAGTTTACAATGAGCAGTACTTC; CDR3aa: CASSLGGTVYNEQYF
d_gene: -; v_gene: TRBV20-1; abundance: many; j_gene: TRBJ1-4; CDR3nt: TGCAGTGCCCTAGACCCGGCAACTAATGAAAAACTGTTTTTT; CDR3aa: CSALDPATNEKLFF
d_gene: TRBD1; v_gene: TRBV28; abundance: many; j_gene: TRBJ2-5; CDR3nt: TGTGCCAGCAAATTCCGGGACAGGCCTCAAGAGACCCAGTACTTC; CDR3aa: CASKFRDRPQETQYF
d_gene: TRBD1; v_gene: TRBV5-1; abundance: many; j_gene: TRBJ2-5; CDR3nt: TGCGCCAGCAGCCCGGGACAGAACCAAGAGACCCAGTACTTC; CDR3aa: CASSPGQNQETQYF
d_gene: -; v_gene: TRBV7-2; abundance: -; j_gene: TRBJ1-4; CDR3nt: TGTCCCAGCAGCTTAATCAACAGGGACGATGAAAAACTGTTTTTT; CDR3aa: CPSSLINRDDEKLFF
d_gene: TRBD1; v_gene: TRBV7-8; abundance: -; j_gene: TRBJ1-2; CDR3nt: TGTGCCAGCAGCACCCGGACAGGGCCCAACTATGGCTACACCTTC; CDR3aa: CASSTRTGPNYGYTF
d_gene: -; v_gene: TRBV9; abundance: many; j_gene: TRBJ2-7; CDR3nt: TGTGCCAGCAGGGAGGGGCAGGTCACCTACGAGCAGTACTTC; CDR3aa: CASREGQVTYEQYF
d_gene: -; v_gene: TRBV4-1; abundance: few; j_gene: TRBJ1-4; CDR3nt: TGCGCCAGCAGCCAAGATCCCCGGGAAAAACTGTTTTTT; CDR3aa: CASSQDPREKLFF
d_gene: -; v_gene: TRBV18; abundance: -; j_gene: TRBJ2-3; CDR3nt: TGTGCCAGCTCACCACCGGCTAGCGCAGATACGCAGTATTTT; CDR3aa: CASSPPASADTQYF
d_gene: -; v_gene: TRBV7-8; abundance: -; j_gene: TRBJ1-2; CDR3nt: TGTGCCAGCAGCTTAGCTTCCCAGGACTATGGCTACACCTTC; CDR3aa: CASSLASQDYGYTF
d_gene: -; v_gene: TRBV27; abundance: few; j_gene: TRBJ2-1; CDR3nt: TGTGCCAGCAGTTTAAGAGCTAGCGTGGGCAATGAGCAGTTCTTC; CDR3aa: CASSLRASVGNEQFF
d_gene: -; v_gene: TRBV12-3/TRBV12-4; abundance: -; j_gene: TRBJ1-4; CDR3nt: TGTGCCAGCAGTAGGACTAATGAAAAACTGTTTTTT; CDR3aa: CASSRTNEKLFF
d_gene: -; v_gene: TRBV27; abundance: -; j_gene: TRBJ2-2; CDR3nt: TGTGCCAGCAGTCCTTTCTTAGGGGAGCTGTTTTTT; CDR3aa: CASSPFLGELFF